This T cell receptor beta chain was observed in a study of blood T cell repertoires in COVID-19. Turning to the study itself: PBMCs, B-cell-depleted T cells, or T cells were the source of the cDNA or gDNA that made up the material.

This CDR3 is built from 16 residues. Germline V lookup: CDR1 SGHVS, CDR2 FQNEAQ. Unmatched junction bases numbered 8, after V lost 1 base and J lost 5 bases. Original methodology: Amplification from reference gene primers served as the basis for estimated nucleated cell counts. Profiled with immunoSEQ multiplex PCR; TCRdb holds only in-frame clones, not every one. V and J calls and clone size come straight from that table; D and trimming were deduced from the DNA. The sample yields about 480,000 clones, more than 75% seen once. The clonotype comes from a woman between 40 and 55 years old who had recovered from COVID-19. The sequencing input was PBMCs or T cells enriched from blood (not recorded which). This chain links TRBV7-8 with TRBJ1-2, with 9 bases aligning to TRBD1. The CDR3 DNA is TGTGCCAGCAGCTTAGTAGAGGAGACAGGGGGATATGGCTACACCTTC. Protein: CASSLVEETGGYGYTF. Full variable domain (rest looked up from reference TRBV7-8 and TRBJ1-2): GAGVSQSPRYKVAKRGQDVALRCDPISGHVSLFWYQQALGQGPEFLTYFQNEAQLDKSGLPSDRFFAERPEGSVSTLKIQRTQQEDSAVYLCASSLVEETGGYGYTFGSGTRLTVV.